This is a list of T cell receptor beta chains from one sample in a study of breast tumors, draining lymph nodes, adjacent tissues. Each CDR3 protein gets one entry after TCRdb re-called the multiplex PCR reads with MiXCR. The sample yields approximately 90,000 distinct CDR3 sequences, 25% to 35% seen once. Material for sequencing was axillary lymph node tissue. The receptor set was obtained from a female donor with breast cancer. Some clones in this sample may be carry-over from other donors' samples. CDR3s include the opening cysteine and the closing phenylalanine or tryptophan. Each record gives: CDR3 protein, V gene, J gene.

CDR3aa: CASRARANSNQYF; v_gene: TRBV2; j_gene: TRBJ2-4
CDR3aa: CASSFWDRAVYGYTF; v_gene: TRBV5-1; j_gene: TRBJ1-2
CDR3aa: CASSPGGGYYNEQYF; v_gene: TRBV7-9; j_gene: TRBJ2-3
CDR3aa: CSVAGTDPNQPQHF; v_gene: TRBV29-1; j_gene: TRBJ1-5
CDR3aa: CASSNLLETQYF; v_gene: TRBV28; j_gene: TRBJ2-5
CDR3aa: CATSDRTLAGTSTDTQYF; v_gene: TRBV24-1; j_gene: TRBJ2-3
CDR3aa: CASSLGDQPQHF; v_gene: TRBV7-9; j_gene: TRBJ1-5
CDR3aa: CASSDPLLAGVSEQFF; v_gene: TRBV9; j_gene: TRBJ2-1
CDR3aa: CASSPEGQGTKDEQYF; v_gene: TRBV5-1; j_gene: TRBJ2-7
CDR3aa: CASSPGGSLTYNEQYF; v_gene: TRBV9; j_gene: TRBJ2-3
CDR3aa: CASRTTGGHGYTF; v_gene: TRBV12-3/TRBV12-4; j_gene: TRBJ1-2
CDR3aa: CASSRTHNSPLHF; v_gene: TRBV2; j_gene: TRBJ1-6
CDR3aa: CASSSVPGQGARAYEQYF; v_gene: TRBV7-2; j_gene: TRBJ2-7
CDR3aa: CASSPTSRLEQFF; v_gene: TRBV11-1; j_gene: TRBJ2-1
CDR3aa: CASSSGRNTGELFF; v_gene: TRBV7-3; j_gene: TRBJ2-2
CDR3aa: CASTPQGQGGETQYF; v_gene: TRBV19; j_gene: TRBJ2-5
CDR3aa: CASSVSDRGDSPLHF; v_gene: TRBV9; j_gene: TRBJ1-6
CDR3aa: CATAWPDRAYNEQFF; v_gene: TRBV6-4; j_gene: TRBJ2-1
CDR3aa: CASSPFLGTDTQYF; v_gene: TRBV5-4; j_gene: TRBJ2-3
CDR3aa: CASSEIRDRGTLNEEQFF; v_gene: TRBV2; j_gene: TRBJ2-1